Listed below are T cell receptor beta chains from one sample, sequenced in a study of shared clonotypes between healthy human individuals. Clones were sequenced by immunoSEQ multiplex PCR, and TCRdb holds only the in-frame ones, with some missing. The profile shows about a million clones, less than 85% of them singletons. Input material: memory CD4+ T cells sorted from blood. Receptors were obtained from a man between 18 and 29 years old in good health. The CDR3 runs from the conserved cysteine through the conserved F or W. The D gene is left open where the match is weak. Rows give clone size only sometimes, using once, few, many, or a class for an expanded clone.

CDR3 protein	CDR3 DNA	D gene	J gene	clone size	V gene
CASSHGRGTEAFF	TGTGCCAGCAGCCACGGACGAGGCACTGAAGCTTTCTTT	-	TRBJ1-1	-	TRBV5-6
CASTPGSLPYEQYF	TGTGCCAGCACCCCGGGCTCACTCCCCTACGAGCAGTACTTC	-	TRBJ2-7	once	TRBV7-2
CASSTKSGSYNEQFF	TGTGCCAGCAGCACTAAAAGCGGCTCCTACAATGAGCAGTTCTTC	-	TRBJ2-1	-	TRBV6-1
CASSLVDKPYEQYF	TGTGCCAGCAGCTTAGTGGACAAACCCTACGAGCAGTACTTC	-	TRBJ2-7	-	TRBV11-3
CASSVTGYGYTF	TGTGCCAGCAGCGTAACCGGATATGGCTACACCTTC	-	TRBJ1-2	-	TRBV9
CASSLGLRGSQETQYF	TGCGCCAGCAGCTTGGGTTTACGGGGTTCCCAAGAGACCCAGTACTTC	-	TRBJ2-5	-	TRBV5-1
CASSSQTFYEQYF	TGTGCCAGCAGCTCACAGACTTTCTACGAGCAGTACTTC	-	TRBJ2-7	few	TRBV5-6
CASSLATGQGAYEQYF	TGCGCCAGCAGCTTGGCGACGGGACAGGGGGCCTACGAGCAGTACTTC	TRBD1	TRBJ2-7	-	TRBV5-1
CASSLDRAGEQYF	TGTGCCAGCAGCCTGGACAGGGCGGGCGAGCAGTACTTC	TRBD1	TRBJ2-7	-	TRBV7-2
CASSHEGRRHQGWKQFF	TGCGCCAGCAGCCATGAAGGACGTCGCCATCAGGGTTGGAAGCAGTTCTTC	-	TRBJ2-1	-	TRBV4-1
CAWSPTGTEAFF	TGTGCCTGGAGTCCCACCGGAACTGAAGCTTTCTTT	-	TRBJ1-1	-	TRBV30
CASSESAGGYTF	TGTGCCAGCAGTGAAAGTGCGGGCGGCTACACCTTC	-	TRBJ1-2	-	TRBV6-1
CASSQDWQYYGYTF	TGCGCCAGCAGCCAAGATTGGCAGTACTATGGCTACACCTTC	-	TRBJ1-2	few	TRBV4-3
CASSRTRRSTSGRIRSYNEQFF	TGTGCCAGTAGTCGTACAAGACGATCGACTAGCGGGAGGATTCGGTCCTACAATGAGCAGTTCTTC	TRBD2	TRBJ2-1	few	TRBV19
CASSPPRPSQETQYF	TGTGCCAGCAGCCCACCGAGGCCAAGCCAAGAGACCCAGTACTTC	-	TRBJ2-5	-	TRBV5-8
CASRSGTGGVETEAFF	TGCGCCAGCAGATCCGGGACAGGGGGCGTAGAGACTGAAGCTTTCTTT	TRBD1	TRBJ1-1	-	TRBV5-1
CASSPGLAGGTGELFF	TGTGCCAGCAGCCCTGGACTAGCGGGAGGCACCGGGGAGCTGTTTTTT	TRBD2	TRBJ2-2	-	TRBV5-6
CSVGGGDVHEQYF	TGCAGCGTTGGGGGGGGCGACGTACACGAGCAGTACTTC	-	TRBJ2-7	-	TRBV29-1
CAISGTGSQETQYF	TGTGCCATCAGTGGGACGGGGAGCCAAGAGACCCAGTACTTC	-	TRBJ2-5	-	TRBV10-3
CASSEARTTSEQYF	TGTGCCAGCAGTGAAGCCCGGACGACCTCCGAGCAGTACTTC	-	TRBJ2-7	few	TRBV2
CASSPGQGAYEQYF	TGCGCCAGCAGCCCGGGACAGGGGGCTTACGAGCAGTACTTC	TRBD1	TRBJ2-7	-	TRBV5-1
CASGGQYSNQPQHF	TGTGCCAGCGGGGGGCAGTATAGCAATCAGCCCCAGCATTTT	-	TRBJ1-5	-	TRBV28
CASTPRGIIAGELFF	TGTGCCAGCACCCCCCGAGGGATAATCGCCGGGGAGCTGTTTTTT	-	TRBJ2-2	few	TRBV6-1
CASSQEAGGLPAKNIQYF	TGCGCCAGCAGCCAAGAAGCGGGAGGCCTTCCAGCCAAAAACATTCAGTACTTC	TRBD2	TRBJ2-4	-	TRBV4-1